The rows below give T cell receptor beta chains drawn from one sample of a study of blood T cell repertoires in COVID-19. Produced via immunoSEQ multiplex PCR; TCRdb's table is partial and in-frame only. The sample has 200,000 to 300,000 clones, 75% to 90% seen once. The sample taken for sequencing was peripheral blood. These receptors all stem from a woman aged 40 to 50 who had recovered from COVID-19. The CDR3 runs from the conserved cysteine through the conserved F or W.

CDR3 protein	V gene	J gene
CASSAGYSNTGELFF	TRBV19	TRBJ2-2
CASSSGGWLYEQYF	TRBV27	TRBJ2-7
CAISPGLINYGYTF	TRBV10-3	TRBJ1-2
CASSFLGSSPLHF	TRBV12-3/TRBV12-4	TRBJ1-6
CATSGGSWTDTQYF	TRBV15	TRBJ2-3
CSANGGSGQFF	TRBV29-1	TRBJ2-1
CASSLSSGTGGTQYF	TRBV27	TRBJ2-5
CASSSYYEQYF	TRBV2	TRBJ2-7
CASRIGQGNTEAFF	TRBV2	TRBJ1-1
CASRSDRNYGYTF	TRBV6-5	TRBJ1-2
CAMGRGGASEQYF	TRBV10-3	TRBJ2-7
CSVASSGGRRAQYF	TRBV29-1	TRBJ2-5
CASGDRGYGYTF	TRBV28	TRBJ1-2
CASSQVHLGTGASYEQYF	TRBV4-1	TRBJ2-7
CASRTGGETQYF	TRBV13	TRBJ2-5
CATSDRWDRGQENIQYF	TRBV24-1	TRBJ2-4
CASSLNRDRANEQYF	TRBV19	TRBJ2-7
CASSAAGNTEAFF	TRBV13	TRBJ1-1
CASSDQTAGNTIYF	TRBV9	TRBJ1-3
CASSLGEGDKSYEQYF	TRBV11-2	TRBJ2-7
CASSPRSGQETQYF	TRBV27	TRBJ2-5
CASSSQGQGFGYTF	TRBV5-4	TRBJ1-2
CASSPSGANVLTF	TRBV7-3	TRBJ2-6
CASSVGLAGVPRETQYF	TRBV9	TRBJ2-5
CASSLGGTGVFGTEAFF	TRBV5-1	TRBJ1-1
CASSPGQKPNYGYTF	TRBV18	TRBJ1-2
CASSQDIGLVTGELFF	TRBV3-1/TRBV3-2	TRBJ2-2
CASSYFGTGLHYGYTF	TRBV6-6	TRBJ1-2
CASSPRQGTNEKLFF	TRBV18	TRBJ1-4
CASRAWGGPFGELFF	TRBV5-4	TRBJ2-2
CASSSSIVGPQHF	TRBV6-5	TRBJ1-5
CASSPRQGTYGYTF	TRBV7-2	TRBJ1-2
CASSIGELWETQYF	TRBV19	TRBJ2-5
CASSPSGGLGNSPLHF	TRBV27	TRBJ1-6
CASSLLRGMGRHEQYF	TRBV7-8	TRBJ2-7
CSVGQGGGNTIYF	TRBV29-1	TRBJ1-3
CASSEAGATYGTGELFF	TRBV6-1	TRBJ2-2
CASSPLGTDYEQYF	TRBV18	TRBJ2-7
CATMSGPNAETQYF	TRBV24-1	TRBJ2-5
CASRGTGSSGNTIYF	TRBV2	TRBJ1-3
CASRPAADRGTVF	TRBV5-1	TRBJ1-2
CASSYSHGYSYEQYF	TRBV6-5	TRBJ2-7